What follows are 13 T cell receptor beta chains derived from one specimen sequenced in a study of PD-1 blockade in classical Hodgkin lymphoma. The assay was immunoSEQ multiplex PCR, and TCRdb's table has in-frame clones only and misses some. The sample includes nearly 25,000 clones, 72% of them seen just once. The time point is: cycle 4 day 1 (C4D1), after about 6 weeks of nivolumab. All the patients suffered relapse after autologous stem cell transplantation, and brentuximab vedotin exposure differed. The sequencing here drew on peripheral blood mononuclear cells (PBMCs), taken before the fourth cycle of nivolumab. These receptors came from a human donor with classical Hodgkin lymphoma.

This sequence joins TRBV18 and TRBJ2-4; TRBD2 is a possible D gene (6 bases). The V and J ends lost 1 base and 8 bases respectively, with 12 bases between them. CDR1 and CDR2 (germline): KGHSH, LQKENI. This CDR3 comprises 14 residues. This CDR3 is CASSPRDSRHIQYF. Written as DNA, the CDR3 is TGTGCCAGCTCACCACGGGACTCCCGGCACATTCAGTACTTC.

CDR3 sequence (DNA): TGTGCCAGCAGTACCTCCGAGGGTCAGCCCCAGCATTTT. Translating it yields CASSTSEGQPQHF. The rearrangement links TRBV6-6 to TRBJ1-5; D ambiguous. The CDR3 is made up of 13 amino acids. CDR1 and CDR2 (germline): MNHNY, SVGAGI (reference sequence). Trimming took off 5 bases at V and 6 bases at J, with 11 bases between the two ends.

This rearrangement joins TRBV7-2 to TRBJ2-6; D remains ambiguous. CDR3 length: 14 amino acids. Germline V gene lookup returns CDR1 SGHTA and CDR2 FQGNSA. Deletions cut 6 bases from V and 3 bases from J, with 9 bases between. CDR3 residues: CASRGPFGANVLTF. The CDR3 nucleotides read TGTGCCAGCAGAGGGCCTTTTGGGGCCAACGTCCTGACTTTC.

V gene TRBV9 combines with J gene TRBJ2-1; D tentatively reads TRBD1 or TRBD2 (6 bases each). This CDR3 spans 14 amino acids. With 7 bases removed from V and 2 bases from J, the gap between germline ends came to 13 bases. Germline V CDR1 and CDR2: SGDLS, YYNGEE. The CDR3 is CASARGDTYNEQFF. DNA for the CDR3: TGTGCCAGCGCTAGGGGGGACACCTACAATGAGCAGTTCTTC.

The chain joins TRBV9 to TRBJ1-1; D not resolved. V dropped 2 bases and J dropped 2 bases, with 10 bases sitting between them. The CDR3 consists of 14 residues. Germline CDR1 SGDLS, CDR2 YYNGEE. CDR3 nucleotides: TGTGCCAGCAGCGTTGGGCGGGTTAACACTGAAGCTTTCTTT. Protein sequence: CASSVGRVNTEAFF.

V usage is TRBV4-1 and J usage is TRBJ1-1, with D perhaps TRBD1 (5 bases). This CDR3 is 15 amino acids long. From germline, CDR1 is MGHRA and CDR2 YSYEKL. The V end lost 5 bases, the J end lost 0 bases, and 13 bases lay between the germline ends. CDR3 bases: TGCGCCAGCAGCAAAGGATCGGGGCTGAACACTGAAGCTTTCTTT. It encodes CASSKGSGLNTEAFF.

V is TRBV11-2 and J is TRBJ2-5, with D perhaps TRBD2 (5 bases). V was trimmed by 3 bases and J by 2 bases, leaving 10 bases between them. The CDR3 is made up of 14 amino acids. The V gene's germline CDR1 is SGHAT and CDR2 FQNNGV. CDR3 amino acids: CASSFSGIQETQYF. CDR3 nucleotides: TGTGCCAGCAGCTTCTCGGGGATTCAAGAGACCCAGTACTTC.

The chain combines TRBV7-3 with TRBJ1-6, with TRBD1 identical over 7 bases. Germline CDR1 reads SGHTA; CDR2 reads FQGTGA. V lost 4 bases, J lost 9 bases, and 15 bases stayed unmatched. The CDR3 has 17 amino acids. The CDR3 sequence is CASSSGTPGQLSSPLHF. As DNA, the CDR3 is TGTGCCAGCAGCTCGGGAACCCCGGGACAGTTGTCTTCACCCCTCCACTTT.

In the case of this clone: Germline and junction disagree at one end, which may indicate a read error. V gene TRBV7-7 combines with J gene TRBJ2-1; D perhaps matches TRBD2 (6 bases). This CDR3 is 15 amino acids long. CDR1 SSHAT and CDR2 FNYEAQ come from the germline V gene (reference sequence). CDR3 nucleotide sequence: TGTGCTAGCAGCTTAGGGACTGCCGTAGCGGATGAGCAGTTCTTC. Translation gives CASSLGTAVADEQFF.

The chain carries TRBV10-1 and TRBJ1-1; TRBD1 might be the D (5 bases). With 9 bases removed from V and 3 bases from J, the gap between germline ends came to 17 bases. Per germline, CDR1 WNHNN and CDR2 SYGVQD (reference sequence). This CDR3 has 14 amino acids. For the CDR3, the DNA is TGCGCCAGTAACGGCGGGGGAAGGTACACTGAAGCTTTCTTT. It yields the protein CASNGGGRYTEAFF.

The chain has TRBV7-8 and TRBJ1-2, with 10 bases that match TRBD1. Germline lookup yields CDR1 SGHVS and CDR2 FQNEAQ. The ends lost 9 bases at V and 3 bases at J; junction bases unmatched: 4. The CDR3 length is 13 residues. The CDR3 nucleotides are TGTGCCAGTGAGACAGGGGGCGACTATGGCTACACCTTC. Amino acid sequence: CASETGGDYGYTF. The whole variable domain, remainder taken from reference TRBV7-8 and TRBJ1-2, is GAGVSQSPRYKVAKRGQDVALRCDPISGHVSLFWYQQALGQGPEFLTYFQNEAQLDKSGLPSDRFFAERPEGSVSTLKIQRTQQEDSAVYLCASETGGDYGYTFGSGTRLTVV.

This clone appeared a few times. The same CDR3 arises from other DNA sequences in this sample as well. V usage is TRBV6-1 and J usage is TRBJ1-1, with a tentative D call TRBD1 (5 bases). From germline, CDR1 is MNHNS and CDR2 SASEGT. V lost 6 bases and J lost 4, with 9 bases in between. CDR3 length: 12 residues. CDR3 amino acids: CASSREGTEAFF. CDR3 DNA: TGTGCCAGCAGCAGGGAAGGCACTGAAGCTTTCTTT.

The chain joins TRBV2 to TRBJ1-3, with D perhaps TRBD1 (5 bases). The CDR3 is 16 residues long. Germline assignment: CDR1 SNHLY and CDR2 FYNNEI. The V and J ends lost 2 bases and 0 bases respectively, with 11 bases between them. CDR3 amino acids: CASSEQGSGSGNTIYF. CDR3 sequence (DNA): TGTGCCAGCAGTGAACAGGGCAGTGGCTCTGGAAACACCATATATTTT.